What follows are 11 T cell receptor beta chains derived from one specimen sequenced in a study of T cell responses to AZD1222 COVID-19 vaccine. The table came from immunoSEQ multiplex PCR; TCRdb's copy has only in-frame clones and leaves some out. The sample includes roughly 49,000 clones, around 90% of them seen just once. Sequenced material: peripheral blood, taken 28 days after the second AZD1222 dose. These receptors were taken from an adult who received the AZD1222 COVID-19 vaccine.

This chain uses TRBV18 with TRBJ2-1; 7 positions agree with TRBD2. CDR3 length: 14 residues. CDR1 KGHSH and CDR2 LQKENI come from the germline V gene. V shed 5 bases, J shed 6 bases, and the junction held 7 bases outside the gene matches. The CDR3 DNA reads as TGTGCCAGCTCATCCATGGGGGGGACCAATGAGCAGTTCTTC. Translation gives CASSSMGGTNEQFF. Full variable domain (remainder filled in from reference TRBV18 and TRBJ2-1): NAGVMQNPRHLVRRRGQEARLRCSPMKGHSHVYWYRQLPEEGLKFMVYLQKENIIDESGMPKERFSAEFPKEGPSILRIQQVVRGDSAAYFCASSSMGGTNEQFFGPGTRLTVL.

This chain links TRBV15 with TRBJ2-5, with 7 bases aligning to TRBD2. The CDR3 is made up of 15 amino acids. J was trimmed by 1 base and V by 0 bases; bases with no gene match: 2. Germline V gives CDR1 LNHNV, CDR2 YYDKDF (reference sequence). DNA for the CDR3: TGTGCCACCAGCAGAGAGGCTAGCGGCCAAGAGACCCAGTACTTC. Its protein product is CATSREASGQETQYF. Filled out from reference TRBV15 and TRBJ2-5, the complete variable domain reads DAMVIQNPRYQVTQFGKPVTLSCSQTLNHNVMYWYQQKSSQAPKLLFHYYDKDFNNEADTPDNFQSRRPNTSFCFLDIRSPGLGDTAMYLCATSREASGQETQYFGPGTRLLVL.

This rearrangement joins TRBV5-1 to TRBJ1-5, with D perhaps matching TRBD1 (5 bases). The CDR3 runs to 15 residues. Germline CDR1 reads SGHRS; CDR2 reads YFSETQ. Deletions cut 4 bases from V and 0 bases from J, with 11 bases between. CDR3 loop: CASSPIGDSNQPQHF. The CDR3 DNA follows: TGCGCCAGCAGCCCCATAGGGGATAGCAATCAGCCCCAGCATTTT.

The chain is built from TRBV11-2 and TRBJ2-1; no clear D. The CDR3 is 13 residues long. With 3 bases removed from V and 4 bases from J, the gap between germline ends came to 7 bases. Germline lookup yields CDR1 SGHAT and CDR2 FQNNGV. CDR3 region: CASSFVAYNEQFF. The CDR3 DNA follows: TGTGCCAGCAGCTTTGTCGCGTACAATGAGCAGTTCTTC.

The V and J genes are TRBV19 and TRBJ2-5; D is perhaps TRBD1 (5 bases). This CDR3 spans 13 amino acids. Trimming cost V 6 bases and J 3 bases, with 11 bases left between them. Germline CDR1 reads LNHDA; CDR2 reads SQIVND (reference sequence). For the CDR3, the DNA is TGTGCCAGTAGAAAAGACAGTGAAGAGACCCAGTACTTC. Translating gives CASRKDSEETQYF.

The CDR3 DNA follows: TGTGCCTGGAGTGGGGGCGGGAAGATCTACGAGCAGTACTTC. Translating gives CAWSGGGKIYEQYF. The chain links TRBV30 to TRBJ2-7; D possibly corresponds to TRBD2 (6 bases). CDR1 and CDR2 (germline): GTSNPN, SVGIG (reference sequence). The CDR3 totals 14 residues. The ends were cut back, 1 base at V and 3 bases at J, with 13 bases in the middle.

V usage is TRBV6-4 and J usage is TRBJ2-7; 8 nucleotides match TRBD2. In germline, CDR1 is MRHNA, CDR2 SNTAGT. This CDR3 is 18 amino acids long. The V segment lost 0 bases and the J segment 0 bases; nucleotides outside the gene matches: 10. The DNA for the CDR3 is TGTGCCAGCAGTGACTCGACGGACCAAAGCGGGAGCTCCTACGAGCAGTACTTC. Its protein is CASSDSTDQSGSSYEQYF.

In DNA form, the CDR3 reads TGTGCCAGCCGGACTAGCGGGAGAGGGGCAGATACGCAGTATTTT. Translation gives CASRTSGRGADTQYF. The J gene is TRBJ2-3, the V gene TRBV6-6, with 13 bases matching TRBD2. The CDR3 is 15 amino acids. Germline CDR1 is MNHNY and CDR2 is SVGAGI (reference sequence). V lost 8 bases to trimming and J lost 4 bases; unmatched junction nucleotides: 6.

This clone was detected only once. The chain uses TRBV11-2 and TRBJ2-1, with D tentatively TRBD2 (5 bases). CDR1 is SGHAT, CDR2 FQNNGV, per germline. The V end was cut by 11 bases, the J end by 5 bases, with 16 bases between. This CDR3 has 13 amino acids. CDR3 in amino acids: CAPWRRDNNEQFF. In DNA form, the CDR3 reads TGTGCCCCATGGAGACGGGATAACAATGAGCAGTTCTTC.

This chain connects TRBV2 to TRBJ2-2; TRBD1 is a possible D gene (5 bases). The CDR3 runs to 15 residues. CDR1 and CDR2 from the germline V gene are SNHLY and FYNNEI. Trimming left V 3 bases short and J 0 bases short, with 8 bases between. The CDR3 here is CASSEVRANTGELFF. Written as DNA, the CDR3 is TGTGCCAGCAGTGAGGTCAGGGCGAACACCGGGGAGCTGTTTTTT.

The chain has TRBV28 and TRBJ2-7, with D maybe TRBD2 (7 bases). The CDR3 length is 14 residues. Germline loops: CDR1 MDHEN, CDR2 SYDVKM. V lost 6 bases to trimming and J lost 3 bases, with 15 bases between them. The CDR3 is CASRGGGTFYEQYF. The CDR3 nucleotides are TGTGCCAGCAGAGGGGGGGGGACCTTCTACGAGCAGTACTTC.